This T cell receptor beta chain stems from a study of T-cell reconstitution after alpha-beta-depleted transplantation in children. It was with unique molecular identifiers that the TCRbeta library was prepared. One entry per CDR3 protein, called by TCRdb with MiXCR from the PCR reads. The profile covers some 280,000 distinct CDR3 sequences, with about a tenth appearing a single time and around 9.1% taken by the ten largest. The V gene end was trimmed by 0 bases and the J gene end by 0 bases; junction bases not matched to a gene: 7. Germline-derived CDR1 and CDR2 are SGDLS and YYNGEE. The CDR3 runs to 18 residues.

The sequence was collected from a human donor who donated a stem cell graft to a child with SCID. The sequencing used PBMCs from the stem cell graft donor, collected from the stem cell graft. The rearrangement joins TRBV9 to TRBJ2-1; 9 bases are shared with TRBD2. The CDR3 DNA reads as TGTGCCAGCAGCGTAGGGCTAGCGGGGCCGAGCTCCTACAATGAGCAGTTCTTC. Translated, it gives CASSVGLAGPSSYNEQFF.